Below are 9 T cell receptor beta chains sequenced from a single sample in a study of T cells after yellow fever vaccination. Via MiXCR, TCRdb re-called the 5' RACE reads, giving one row per CDR3 protein. The table records a few hundred thousand distinct CDR3 sequences, 15% to 20% of them present only once. Sequenced material: PBMCs, taken before the yellow fever booster vaccination. Receptors originate from a young man who received the YFV17D yellow fever vaccine.

The chain carries TRBV7-2 and TRBJ1-3, with TRBD1 matching over 8 bases. J gave up 1 base and V 5 bases, and 4 bases lay outside the gene matches. The CDR3 spans 15 residues. Germline loops: CDR1 SGHTA, CDR2 FQGNSA. CDR3 in amino acids: CASSDRTGSGNTIYF. CDR3 bases: TGTGCCAGCAGCGACAGGACAGGGTCTGGAAACACCATATATTTT.

This clonotype was detected a few times. This chain joins TRBV7-3 and TRBJ1-6; D is undetermined. In germline, CDR1 is SGHTA, CDR2 FQGTGA. The CDR3 is made up of 13 amino acids. The V end was cut by 1 base, the J end by 6 bases, with 4 bases between. The CDR3, as DNA: TGTGCCAGCAGCTTAAGGGCTAATTCACCCCTCCACTTT. Its protein is CASSLRANSPLHF.

Turning to this clonotype: An end of the junction differs from the germline gene, which may be a read error. This chain uses TRBV7-9 with TRBJ1-3; D is undetermined. The length of the CDR3 is 16 residues. Germline CDR1 SEHNR, CDR2 FQNEAQ (reference sequence). The CDR3 nucleotides are TGTGCCAGCAGCCTAGCGGACGGTTACTCTGGAAACACCATATATTTT. It translates to CASSLADGYSGNTIYF.

In this sample, this clonotype turned up a few times. The rearrangement joins TRBV7-9 to TRBJ2-3; 9 bases are a match to TRBD1. Trimming took 5 bases from V and 6 from J; bases not matched to a gene: 6. The germline CDR1 and CDR2 sequences are SEHNR and FQNEAQ (reference sequence). There are 14 residues in the CDR3. The CDR3 is CASSTGTGSDTQYF. The CDR3 DNA follows: TGTGCCAGCAGCACCGGGACAGGGTCCGATACGCAGTATTTT. Full variable domain (missing parts from reference TRBV7-9 and TRBJ2-3): DTGVSQNPRHKITKRGQNVTFRCDPISEHNRLYWYRQTLGQGPEFLTYFQNEAQLEKSRLLSDRFSAERPKGSFSTLEIQRTEQGDSAMYLCASSTGTGSDTQYFGPGTRLTVL.

There are a few counts of this clonotype. The rearrangement links TRBV6-4 to TRBJ2-5; 9 positions agree with TRBD1. Germline CDR1 is MRHNA and CDR2 is SNTAGT. The V gene end was trimmed by 6 bases and the J gene end by 2 bases; junction bases not matched to a gene: 10. This CDR3 region has 16 residues. Here the CDR3 reads CASRPERTGVQETQYF. The CDR3 DNA sequence: TGTGCCAGCAGGCCCGAGCGGACAGGGGTTCAAGAGACCCAGTACTTC.

This sequence joins TRBV9 and TRBJ1-5; D may be TRBD1 (5 bases). V was clipped by 5 bases and J by 11 bases, with 20 bases between them. The CDR3 covers 14 residues. Germline CDR1 and CDR2: SGDLS and YYNGEE. Here the CDR3 DNA reads TGTGCCAGCAGTCCTAGCCCCAAAGGGGAGACCCAGCATTTT. It codes for CASSPSPKGETQHF. Full variable domain (remainder filled in from reference TRBV9 and TRBJ1-5): DSGVTQTPKHLITATGQRVTLRCSPRSGDLSVYWYQQSLDQGLQFLIQYYNGEERAKGNILERFSAQQFPDLHSELNLSSLELGDSALYFCASSPSPKGETQHFGDGTRLSIL.

This clonotype was counted a few times. This chain links TRBV5-5 with TRBJ2-7; perhaps TRBD1 as D (6 bases). Looked up from germline, CDR1 is SGHKS and CDR2 is YYEKEE (reference sequence). The V end lost 4 bases, the J end lost 3 bases, and 11 bases lay between the germline ends. The CDR3 has 13 amino acids. The chain's CDR3 is CASSALQGYEQYF. CDR3 bases: TGTGCCAGCAGCGCTCTACAGGGCTACGAGCAGTACTTC.

This clonotype appeared a few times. The chain combines TRBV2 with TRBJ1-1; D is unclear. This CDR3 region has 11 residues. CDR1 and CDR2 (germline): SNHLY, FYNNEI. Between the trimmed V and J ends, which lost 5 bases and 8 bases, there was a span of 9 bases. The CDR3 DNA is TGTGCCAGCAGTATAGGCAGCGAAGCTTTCTTT. Translation gives CASSIGSEAFF.

This clonotype was seen ten or more times. The chain links TRBV7-2 to TRBJ1-1; D might be TRBD1 (6 bases). The CDR3 loop spans 15 amino acids. The V gene's germline CDR1 is SGHTA and CDR2 FQGNSA. V shed 5 bases and J shed 0 bases, with 13 bases lying between them. CDR3 DNA sequence: TGTGCCAGCAGCCAGGGGAGTACAATGAACACTGAAGCTTTCTTT. Encoded protein: CASSQGSTMNTEAFF. The full variable domain, its missing parts supplied by reference TRBV7-2 and TRBJ1-1, is GAGVSQSPSNKVTEKGKDVELRCDPISGHTALYWYRQSLGQGLEFLIYFQGNSAPDKSGLPSDRFSAERTGGSVSTLTIQRTQQEDSAVYLCASSQGSTMNTEAFFGQGTRLTVV.